This T cell receptor (beta chain) was captured by sequencing in a study of control samples from healthy donors and cancer patients (dated by TCRdb to about 2020). Notes on this clone: Its antigen is unknown. Base qualities are missing; no much larger clone stands one base away.

The junction shows trimming of 5 bases on V and 4 bases on J, plus 9 bases between the germline ends. CDR1 is given as SGHRS and CDR2 as YFSETQ, both from the germline V gene. The CDR3 goes from the cysteine to the phenylalanine over 12 residues. CDR3 DNA is the only sequence kept; it has 36 bases, read in frame from the first base. Libraries were built with the immunoSEQ multiplex PCR assay. TCRdb holds this immuneACCESS table with in-frame rearrangements only. Some clones are missing; in checked studies, unresolved V genes explain under half, and the rest has no known cause. Here the sample has roughly 100,000 clones; more than 85% occur a single time. In total, the top ten clones hold 15% to 20% of the sample.

The sequence links TRBV5-1 to TRBJ2-5; no confident D gene assignment can be made. This TCR was sampled from a man aged 60-69 years with lung cancer. Sequencing was performed on PBMCs. The DNA sequence is as follows: TGCGCCAGCAGTTACGGACGAGAGACCCAGTACTTC. This codes for CASSYGRETQYF.